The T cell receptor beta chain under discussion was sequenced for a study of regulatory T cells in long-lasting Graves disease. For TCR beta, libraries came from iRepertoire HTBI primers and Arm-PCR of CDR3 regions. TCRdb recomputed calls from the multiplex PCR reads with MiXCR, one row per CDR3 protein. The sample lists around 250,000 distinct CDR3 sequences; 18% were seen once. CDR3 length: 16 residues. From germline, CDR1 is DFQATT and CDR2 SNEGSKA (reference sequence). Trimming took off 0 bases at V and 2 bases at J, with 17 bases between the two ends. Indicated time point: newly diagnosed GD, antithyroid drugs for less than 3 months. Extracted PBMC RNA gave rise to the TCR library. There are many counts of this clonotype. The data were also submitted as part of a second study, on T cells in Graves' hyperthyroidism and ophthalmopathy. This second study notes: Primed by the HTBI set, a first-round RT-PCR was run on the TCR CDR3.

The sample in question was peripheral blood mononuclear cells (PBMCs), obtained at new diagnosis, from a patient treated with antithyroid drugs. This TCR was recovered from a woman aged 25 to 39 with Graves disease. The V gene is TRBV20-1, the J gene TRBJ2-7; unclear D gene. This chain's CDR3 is CSARESPRSYPYEQYF. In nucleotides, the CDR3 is TGCAGTGCTAGAGAGTCTCCCAGGAGCTATCCCTACGAGCAGTACTTC.